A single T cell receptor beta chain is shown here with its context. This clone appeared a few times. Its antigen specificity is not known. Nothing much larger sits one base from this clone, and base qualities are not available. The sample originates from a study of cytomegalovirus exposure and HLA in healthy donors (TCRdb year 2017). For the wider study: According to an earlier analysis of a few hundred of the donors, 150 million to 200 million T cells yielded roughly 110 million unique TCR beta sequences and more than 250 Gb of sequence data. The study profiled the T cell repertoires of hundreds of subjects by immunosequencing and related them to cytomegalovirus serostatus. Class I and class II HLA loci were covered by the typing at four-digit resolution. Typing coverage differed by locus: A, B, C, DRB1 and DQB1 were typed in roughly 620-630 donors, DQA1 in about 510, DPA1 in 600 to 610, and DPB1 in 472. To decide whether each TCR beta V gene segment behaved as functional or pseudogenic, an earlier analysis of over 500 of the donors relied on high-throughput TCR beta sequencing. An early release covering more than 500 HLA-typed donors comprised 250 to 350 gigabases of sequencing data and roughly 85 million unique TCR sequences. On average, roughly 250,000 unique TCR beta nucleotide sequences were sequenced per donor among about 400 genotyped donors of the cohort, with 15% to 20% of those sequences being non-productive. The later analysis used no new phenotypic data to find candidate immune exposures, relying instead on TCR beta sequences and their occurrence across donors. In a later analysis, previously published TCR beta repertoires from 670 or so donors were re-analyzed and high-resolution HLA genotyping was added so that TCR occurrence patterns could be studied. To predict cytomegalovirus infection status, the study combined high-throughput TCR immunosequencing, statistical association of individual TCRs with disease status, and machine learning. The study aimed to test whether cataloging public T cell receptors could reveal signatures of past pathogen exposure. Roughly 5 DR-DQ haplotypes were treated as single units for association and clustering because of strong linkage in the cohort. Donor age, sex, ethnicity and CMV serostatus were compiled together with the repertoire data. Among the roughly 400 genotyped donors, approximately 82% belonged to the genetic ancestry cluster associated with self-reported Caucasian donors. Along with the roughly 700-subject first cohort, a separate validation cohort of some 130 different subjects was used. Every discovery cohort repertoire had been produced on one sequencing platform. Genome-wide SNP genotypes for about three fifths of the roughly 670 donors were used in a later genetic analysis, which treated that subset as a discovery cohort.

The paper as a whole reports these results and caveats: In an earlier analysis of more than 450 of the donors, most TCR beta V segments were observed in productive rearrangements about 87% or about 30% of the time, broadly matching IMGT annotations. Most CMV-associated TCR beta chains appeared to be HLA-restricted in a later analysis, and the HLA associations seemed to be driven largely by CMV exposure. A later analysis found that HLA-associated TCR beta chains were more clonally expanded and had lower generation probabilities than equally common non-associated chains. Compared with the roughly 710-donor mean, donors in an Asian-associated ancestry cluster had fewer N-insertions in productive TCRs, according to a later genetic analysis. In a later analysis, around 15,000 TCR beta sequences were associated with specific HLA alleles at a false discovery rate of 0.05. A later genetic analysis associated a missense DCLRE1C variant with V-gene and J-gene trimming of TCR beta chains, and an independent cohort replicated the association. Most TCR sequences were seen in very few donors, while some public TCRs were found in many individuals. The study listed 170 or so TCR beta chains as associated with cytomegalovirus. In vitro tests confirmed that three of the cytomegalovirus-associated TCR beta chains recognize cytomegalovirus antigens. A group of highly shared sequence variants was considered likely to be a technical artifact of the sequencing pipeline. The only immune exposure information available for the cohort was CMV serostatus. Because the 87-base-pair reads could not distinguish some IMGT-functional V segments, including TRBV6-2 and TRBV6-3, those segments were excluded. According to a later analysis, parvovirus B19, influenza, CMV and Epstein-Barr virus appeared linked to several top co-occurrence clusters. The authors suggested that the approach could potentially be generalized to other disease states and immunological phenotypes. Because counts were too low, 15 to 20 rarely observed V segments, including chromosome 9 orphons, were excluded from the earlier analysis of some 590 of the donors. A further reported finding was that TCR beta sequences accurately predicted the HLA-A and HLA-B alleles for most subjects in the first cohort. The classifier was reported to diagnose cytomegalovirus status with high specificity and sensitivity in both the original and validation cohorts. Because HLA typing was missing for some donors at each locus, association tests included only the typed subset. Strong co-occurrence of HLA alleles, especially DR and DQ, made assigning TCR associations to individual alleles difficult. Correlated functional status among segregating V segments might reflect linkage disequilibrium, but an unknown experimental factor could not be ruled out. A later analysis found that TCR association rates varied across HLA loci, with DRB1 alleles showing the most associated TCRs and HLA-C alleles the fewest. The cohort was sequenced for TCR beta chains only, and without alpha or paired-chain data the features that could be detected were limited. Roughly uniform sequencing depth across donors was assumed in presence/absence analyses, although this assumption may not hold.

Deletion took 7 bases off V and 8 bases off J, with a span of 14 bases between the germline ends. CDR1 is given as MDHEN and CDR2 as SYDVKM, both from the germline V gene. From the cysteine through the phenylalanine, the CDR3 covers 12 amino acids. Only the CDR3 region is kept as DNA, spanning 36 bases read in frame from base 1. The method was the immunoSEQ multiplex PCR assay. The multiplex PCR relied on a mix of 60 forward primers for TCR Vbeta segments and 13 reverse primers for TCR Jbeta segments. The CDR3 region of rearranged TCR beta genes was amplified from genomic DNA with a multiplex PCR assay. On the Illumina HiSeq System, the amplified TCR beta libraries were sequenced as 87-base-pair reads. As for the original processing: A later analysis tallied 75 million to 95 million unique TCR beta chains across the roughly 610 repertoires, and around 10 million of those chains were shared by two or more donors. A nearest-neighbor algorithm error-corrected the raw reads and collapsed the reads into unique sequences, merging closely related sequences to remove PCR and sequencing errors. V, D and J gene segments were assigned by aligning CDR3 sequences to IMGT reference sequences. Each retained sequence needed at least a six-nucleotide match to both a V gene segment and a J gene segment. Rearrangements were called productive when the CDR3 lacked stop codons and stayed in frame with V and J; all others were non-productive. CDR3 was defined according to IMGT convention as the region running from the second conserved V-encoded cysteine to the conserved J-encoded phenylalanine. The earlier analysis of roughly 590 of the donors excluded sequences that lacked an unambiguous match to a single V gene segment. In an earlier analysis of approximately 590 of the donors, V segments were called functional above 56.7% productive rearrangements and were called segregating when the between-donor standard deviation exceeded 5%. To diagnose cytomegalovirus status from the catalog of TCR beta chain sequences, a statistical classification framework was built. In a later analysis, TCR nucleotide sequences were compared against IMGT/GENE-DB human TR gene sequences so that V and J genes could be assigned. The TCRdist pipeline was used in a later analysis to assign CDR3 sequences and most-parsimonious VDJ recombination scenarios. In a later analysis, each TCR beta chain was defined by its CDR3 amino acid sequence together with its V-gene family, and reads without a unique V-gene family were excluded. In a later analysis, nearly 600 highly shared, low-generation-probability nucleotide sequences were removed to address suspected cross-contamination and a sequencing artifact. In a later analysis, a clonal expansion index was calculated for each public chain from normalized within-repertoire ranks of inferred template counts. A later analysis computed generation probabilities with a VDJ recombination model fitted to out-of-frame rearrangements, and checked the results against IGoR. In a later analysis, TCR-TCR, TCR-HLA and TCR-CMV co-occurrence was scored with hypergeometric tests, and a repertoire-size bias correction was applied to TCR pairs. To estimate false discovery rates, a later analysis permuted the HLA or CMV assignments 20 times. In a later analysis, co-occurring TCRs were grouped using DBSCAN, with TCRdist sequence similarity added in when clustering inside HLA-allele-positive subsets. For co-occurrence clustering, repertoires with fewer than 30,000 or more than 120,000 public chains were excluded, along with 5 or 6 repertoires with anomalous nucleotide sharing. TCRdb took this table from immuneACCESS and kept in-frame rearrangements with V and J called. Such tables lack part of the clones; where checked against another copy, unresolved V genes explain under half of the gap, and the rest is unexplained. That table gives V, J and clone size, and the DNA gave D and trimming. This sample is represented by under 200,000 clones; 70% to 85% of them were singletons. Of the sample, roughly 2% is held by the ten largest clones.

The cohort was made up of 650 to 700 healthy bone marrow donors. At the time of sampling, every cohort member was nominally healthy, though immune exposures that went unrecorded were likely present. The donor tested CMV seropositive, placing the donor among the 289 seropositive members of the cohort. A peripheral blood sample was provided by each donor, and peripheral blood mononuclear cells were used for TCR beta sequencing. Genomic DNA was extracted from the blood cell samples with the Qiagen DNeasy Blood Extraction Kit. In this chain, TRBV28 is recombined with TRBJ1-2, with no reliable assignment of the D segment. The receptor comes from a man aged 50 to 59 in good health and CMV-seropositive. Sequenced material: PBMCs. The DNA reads TGTGCCAGCACCCCCCGCGGGAAAGGCTACACCTTC. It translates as CASTPRGKGYTF.